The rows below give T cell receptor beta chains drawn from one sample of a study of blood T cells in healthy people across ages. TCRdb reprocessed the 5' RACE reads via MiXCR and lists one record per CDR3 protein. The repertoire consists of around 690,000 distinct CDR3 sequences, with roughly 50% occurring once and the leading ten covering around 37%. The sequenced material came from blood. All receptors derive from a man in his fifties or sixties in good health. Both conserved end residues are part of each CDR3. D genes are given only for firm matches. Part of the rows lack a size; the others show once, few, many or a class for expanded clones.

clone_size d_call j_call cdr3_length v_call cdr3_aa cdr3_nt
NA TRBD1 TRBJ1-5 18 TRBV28 CASSLRSAGTGGNQPQHF TGTGCCAGCAGTTTAAGATCAGCAGGGACAGGGGGCAACCAGCCCCAGCATTTT
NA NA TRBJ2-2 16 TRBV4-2 CASSQDLARRTGELFF TGTGCCAGCAGCCAAGACCTAGCCCGAAGGACCGGGGAGCTGTTTTTT
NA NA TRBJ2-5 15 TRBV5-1 CASVPGLPRPETQYF TGCGCCAGCGTTCCCGGGCTACCTCGGCCAGAGACCCAGTACTTC
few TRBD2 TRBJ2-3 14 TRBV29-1 CSVEGGTGTDTQYF TGCAGCGTTGAGGGGGGGACCGGCACAGATACGCAGTATTTT
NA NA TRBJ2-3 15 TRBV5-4 CASSLNGGRTDTQYF TGTGCCAGCAGCTTGAACGGGGGCCGCACAGATACGCAGTATTTT
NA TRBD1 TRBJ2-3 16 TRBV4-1 CASSQWTGEGTDTQYF TGCGCCAGCAGCCAGTGGACAGGGGAGGGCACAGATACGCAGTATTTT
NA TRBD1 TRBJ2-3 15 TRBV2 CASNRQGHSTDTQYF TGTGCCAGCAATCGACAGGGGCATAGCACAGATACGCAGTATTTT
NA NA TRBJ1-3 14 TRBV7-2 CASSLAGFRNTIYF TGTGCCAGCAGCTTAGCGGGGTTCAGAAACACCATATATTTT
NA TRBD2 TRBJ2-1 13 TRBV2 CASGGEGTNEQFF TGTGCCAGCGGTGGGGAGGGAACCAATGAGCAGTTCTTC
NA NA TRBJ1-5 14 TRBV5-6 CASSLGGGLQPQHF TGTGCCAGCAGCTTGGGAGGGGGGCTTCAGCCCCAGCATTTT
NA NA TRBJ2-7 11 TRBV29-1 CSVERSNEQYF TGCAGCGTTGAGCGGTCCAATGAGCAGTACTTC
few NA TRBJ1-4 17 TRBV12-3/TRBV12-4 CASSPRRGSGTNEKLFF TGTGCCAGCAGTCCCCGTCGGGGAAGTGGAACTAATGAAAAACTGTTTTTT
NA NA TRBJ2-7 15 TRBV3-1 CASSRPGTDTYEQYF TGTGCCAGCAGCCGCCCCGGGACGGACACCTACGAGCAGTACTTC
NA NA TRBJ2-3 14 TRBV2 CASSRASATDTQYF TGTGCCAGCAGTAGGGCGAGTGCCACAGATACGCAGTATTTT
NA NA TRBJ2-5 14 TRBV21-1 CASSIGDSQETQYF TGTGCCAGCAGCATAGGGGACAGCCAAGAGACCCAGTACTTC
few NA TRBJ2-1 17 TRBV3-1 CASSLGIGRANYNEQFF TGTGCCAGCAGCCTGGGGATAGGGCGGGCGAACTACAATGAGCAGTTCTTC
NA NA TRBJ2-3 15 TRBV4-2 CASSRGGGGTDTRYF TGTGCCAGCAGCCGGGGGGGCGGTGGCACAGATACGCGGTATTTT
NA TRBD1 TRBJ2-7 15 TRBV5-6 CASSFGDRGYNEQYF TGTGCCAGCAGCTTTGGGGACAGGGGCTACAATGAGCAGTACTTC
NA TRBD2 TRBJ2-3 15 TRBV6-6 CASKYAGLSTDTQYF TGTGCCAGCAAGTATGCGGGACTAAGCACAGATACGCAGTATTTT
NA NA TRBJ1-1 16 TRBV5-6 CASSLGSGGLGTEAFF TGTGCCAGCAGCTTGGGGTCCGGGGGGCTGGGCACTGAAGCTTTCTTT
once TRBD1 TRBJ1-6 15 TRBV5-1 CASSLGDRGSSPLHF TGCGCCAGCAGCTTGGGGGACAGGGGAAGTTCACCCCTCCACTTT
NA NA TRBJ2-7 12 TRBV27 CVSSGTAYEQYF TGTGTCAGCAGCGGGACAGCTTACGAGCAGTACTTC
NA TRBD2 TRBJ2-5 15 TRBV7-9 CASSPGDYNAETQYF TGTGCCAGCAGCCCCGGGGACTACAATGCGGAGACCCAGTACTTC
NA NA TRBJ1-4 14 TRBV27 CASSFGRGNEKLFF TGTGCCAGCAGTTTTGGCAGGGGTAATGAAAAACTGTTTTTT
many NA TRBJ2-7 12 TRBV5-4 CASSRDNYEQYF TGTGCCAGCAGCCGGGACAACTACGAGCAGTACTTC
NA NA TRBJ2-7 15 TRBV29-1 CSVTRRRGANYEQYF TGCAGCGTAACGAGAAGGAGGGGGGCGAACTACGAGCAGTACTTC
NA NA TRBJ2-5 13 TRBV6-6 CASSYQDQETQYF TGTGCCAGCAGTTACCAGGACCAAGAGACCCAGTACTTC
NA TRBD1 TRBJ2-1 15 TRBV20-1 CSAPPTGDSYNEQFF TGCAGTGCCCCCCCGACAGGGGATTCCTACAATGAGCAGTTCTTC
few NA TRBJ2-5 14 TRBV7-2 CASSPPGWEETQYF TGTGCCAGCAGCCCCCCAGGGTGGGAAGAGACCCAGTACTTC
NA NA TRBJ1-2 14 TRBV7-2 CASSWGRAGYGYTF TGTGCCAGCAGCTGGGGCAGGGCCGGGTATGGCTACACCTTC
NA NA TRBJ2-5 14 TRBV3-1 CASSRDLGEETQYF TGTGCCAGCAGCCGCGACCTGGGGGAAGAGACCCAGTACTTC
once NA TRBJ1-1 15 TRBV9 CASSAAPVGNTEAFF TGTGCCAGCAGCGCCGCCCCAGTTGGGAACACTGAAGCTTTCTTT
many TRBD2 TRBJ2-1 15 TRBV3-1 CASSQALAGNNEQFF TGTGCCAGCAGCCAAGCTCTAGCGGGCAACAATGAGCAGTTCTTC